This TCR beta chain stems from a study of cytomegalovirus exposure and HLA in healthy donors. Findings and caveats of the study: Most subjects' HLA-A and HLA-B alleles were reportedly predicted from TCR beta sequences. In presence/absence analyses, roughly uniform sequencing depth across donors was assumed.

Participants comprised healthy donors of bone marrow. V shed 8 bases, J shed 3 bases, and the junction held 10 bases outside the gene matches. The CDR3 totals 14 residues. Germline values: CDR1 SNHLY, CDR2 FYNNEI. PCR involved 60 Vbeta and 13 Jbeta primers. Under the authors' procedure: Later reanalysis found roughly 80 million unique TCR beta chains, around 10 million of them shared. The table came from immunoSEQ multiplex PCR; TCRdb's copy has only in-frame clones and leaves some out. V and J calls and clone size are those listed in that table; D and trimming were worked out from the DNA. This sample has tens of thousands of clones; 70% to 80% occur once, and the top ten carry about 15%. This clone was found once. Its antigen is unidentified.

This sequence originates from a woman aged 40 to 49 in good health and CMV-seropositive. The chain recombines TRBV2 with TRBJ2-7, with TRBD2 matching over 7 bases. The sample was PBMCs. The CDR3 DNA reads TGTGCCAGCTTCCGGGGCAAGCGGGGCTACGAGCAGTACTTC. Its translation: CASFRGKRGYEQYF. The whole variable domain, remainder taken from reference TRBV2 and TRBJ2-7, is EPEVTQTPSHQVTQMGQEVILRCVPISNHLYFYWYRQILGQKVEFLVSFYNNEISEKSEIFDDQFSVERPDGSNFTLKIRSTKLEDSAMYFCASFRGKRGYEQYFGPGTRLTVT.